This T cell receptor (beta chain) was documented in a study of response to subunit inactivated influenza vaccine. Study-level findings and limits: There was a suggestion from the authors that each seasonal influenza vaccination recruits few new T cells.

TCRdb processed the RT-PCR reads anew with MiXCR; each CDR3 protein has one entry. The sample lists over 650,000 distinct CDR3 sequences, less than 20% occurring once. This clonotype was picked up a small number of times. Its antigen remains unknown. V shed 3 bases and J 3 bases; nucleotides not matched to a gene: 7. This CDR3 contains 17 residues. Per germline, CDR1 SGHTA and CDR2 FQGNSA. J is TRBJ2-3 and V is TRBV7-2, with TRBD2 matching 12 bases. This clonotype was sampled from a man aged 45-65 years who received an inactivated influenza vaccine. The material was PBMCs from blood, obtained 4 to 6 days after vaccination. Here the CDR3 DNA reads TGTGCCAGCAGCTTCGCCTCTAGCGGGAGGGGGACAGATACGCAGTATTTT. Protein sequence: CASSFASSGRGTDTQYF.